The source of this T cell receptor (beta chain) is a study of T cells expressing NK-cell markers. In the study overall: The study drew TCR beta repertoires from sorted CD3+CD56+NKG2C+, CD3+CD56+NKG2C- and CD3+CD56-NKG2C+ T cells. HCMV serostatus: most of the eight sequenced donors positive, one negative. Study results and limitations: Several donors likewise had their CD3+CD56-NKG2C+ fraction led by these clonotypes.

The CDR3 covers 16 residues. The germline V gene has CDR1 PRHDT and CDR2 FYEKMQ (reference sequence). It was by 5'RACE template switching with UMIs that TCR beta cDNA was made. TCRdb reanalyzed the 5' RACE reads and collapses them to one entry per CDR3 protein, without DNA. The sample totals 400,000 to 500,000 distinct CDR3 sequences. Details on this clonotype: The antigen remains undetermined.

This TCR derives from a woman aged 18 to 75 in good health. The genes are TRBV13 and TRBJ2-2; no DNA is available, so the TRBD1 call from TCRdb remains unchecked. Source material: blood T cells: a sorted CD56 or NKG2C T cell subset, CD4+ or CD8+ T cells, or bulk PBMC T cells (not recorded which). Here the CDR3 reads CASSFEGQGNTGELFF. Drawing the rest from reference TRBV13 and TRBJ2-2, the complete variable domain is AAGVIQSPRHLIKEKRETATLKCYPIPRHDTVYWYQQGPGQDPQFLISFYEKMQSDKGSIPDRFSAQQFSDYHSELNMSSLELGDSALYFCASSFEGQGNTGELFFGEGSRLTVL.